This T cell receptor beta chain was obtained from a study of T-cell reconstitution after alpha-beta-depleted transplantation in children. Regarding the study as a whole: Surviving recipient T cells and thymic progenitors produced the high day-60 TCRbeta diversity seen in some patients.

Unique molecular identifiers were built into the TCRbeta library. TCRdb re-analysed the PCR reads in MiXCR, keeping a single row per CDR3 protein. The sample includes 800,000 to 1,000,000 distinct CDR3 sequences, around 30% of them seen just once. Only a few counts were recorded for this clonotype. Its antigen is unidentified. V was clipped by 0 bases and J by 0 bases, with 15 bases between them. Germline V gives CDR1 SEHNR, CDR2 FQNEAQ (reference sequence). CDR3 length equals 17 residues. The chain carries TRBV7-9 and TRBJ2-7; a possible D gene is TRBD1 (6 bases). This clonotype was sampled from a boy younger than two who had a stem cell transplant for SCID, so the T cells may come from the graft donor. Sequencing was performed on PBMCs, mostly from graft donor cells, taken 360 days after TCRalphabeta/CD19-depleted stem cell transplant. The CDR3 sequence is CASSLAGARDGSYEQYF. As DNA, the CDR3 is TGTGCCAGCAGCTTAGCGGGGGCCAGGGATGGCTCCTACGAGCAGTACTTC.